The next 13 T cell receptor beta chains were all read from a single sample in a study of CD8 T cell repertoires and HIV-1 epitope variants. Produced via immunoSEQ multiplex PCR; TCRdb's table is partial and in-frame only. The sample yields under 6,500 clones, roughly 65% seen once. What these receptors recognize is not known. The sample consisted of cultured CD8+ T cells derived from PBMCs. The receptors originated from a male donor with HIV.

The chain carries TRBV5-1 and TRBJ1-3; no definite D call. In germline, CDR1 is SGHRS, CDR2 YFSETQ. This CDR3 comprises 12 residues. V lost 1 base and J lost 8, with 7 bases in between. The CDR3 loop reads CASSLKGDTIYF. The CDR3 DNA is TGCGCCAGCAGCTTGAAAGGAGACACCATATATTTT.

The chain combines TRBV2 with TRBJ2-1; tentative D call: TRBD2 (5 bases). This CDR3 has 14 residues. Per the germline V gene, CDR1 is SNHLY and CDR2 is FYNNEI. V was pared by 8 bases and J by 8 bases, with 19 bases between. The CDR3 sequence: CASQHETLGDEQFF. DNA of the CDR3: TGTGCCAGCCAACATGAAACCTTGGGAGATGAGCAGTTCTTC.

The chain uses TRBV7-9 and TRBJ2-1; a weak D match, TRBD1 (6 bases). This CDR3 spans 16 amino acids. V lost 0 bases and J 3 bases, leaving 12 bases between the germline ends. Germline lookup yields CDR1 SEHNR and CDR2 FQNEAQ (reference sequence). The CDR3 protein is CASSLATGTLYNEQFF. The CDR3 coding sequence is TGTGCCAGCAGCTTAGCGACCGGGACACTCTACAATGAGCAGTTCTTC.

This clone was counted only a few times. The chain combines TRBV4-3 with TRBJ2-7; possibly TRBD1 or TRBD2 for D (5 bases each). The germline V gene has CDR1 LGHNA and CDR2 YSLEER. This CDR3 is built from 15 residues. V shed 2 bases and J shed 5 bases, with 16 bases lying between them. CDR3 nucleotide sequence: TGCGCCAGCAGCCAATACCAGACAGCCGGGGACGAGCAGTACTTC. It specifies CASSQYQTAGDEQYF.

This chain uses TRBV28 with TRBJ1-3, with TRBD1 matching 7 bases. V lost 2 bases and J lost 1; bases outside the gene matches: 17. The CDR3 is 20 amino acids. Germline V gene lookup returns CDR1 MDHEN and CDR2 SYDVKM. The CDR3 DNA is TGTGCCAGCAGTTTAGTAGGAGGGACAGTACCCGATCAGTCTGGAAACACCATATATTTT. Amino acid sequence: CASSLVGGTVPDQSGNTIYF.

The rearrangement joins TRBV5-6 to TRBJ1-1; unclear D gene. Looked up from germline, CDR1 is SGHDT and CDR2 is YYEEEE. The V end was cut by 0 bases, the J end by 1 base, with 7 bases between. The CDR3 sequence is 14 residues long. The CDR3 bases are TGTGCCAGCAGCTTGGTCCAGTCGAACACTGAAGCTTTCTTT. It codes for CASSLVQSNTEAFF.

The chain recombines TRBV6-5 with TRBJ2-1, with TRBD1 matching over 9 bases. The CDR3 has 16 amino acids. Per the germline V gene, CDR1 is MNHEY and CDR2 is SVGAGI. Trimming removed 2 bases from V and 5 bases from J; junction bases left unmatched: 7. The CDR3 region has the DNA TGTGCCAGCAGTTACCCGGGACAGGGAAGGAACAATGAGCAGTTCTTC. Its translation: CASSYPGQGRNNEQFF.

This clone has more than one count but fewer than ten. This chain's CDR3 is CASSRTGDTEAFF. The CDR3, as DNA: TGTGCCAGCAGTCGGACAGGGGACACTGAAGCTTTCTTT. The chain is built from TRBV5-5 and TRBJ1-1, with 9 bases identical to TRBD1. The CDR3 has 13 residues. V lost 5 bases and J lost 3; bases outside the gene matches: 2. Germline CDR1 is SGHKS and CDR2 is YYEKEE (reference sequence).

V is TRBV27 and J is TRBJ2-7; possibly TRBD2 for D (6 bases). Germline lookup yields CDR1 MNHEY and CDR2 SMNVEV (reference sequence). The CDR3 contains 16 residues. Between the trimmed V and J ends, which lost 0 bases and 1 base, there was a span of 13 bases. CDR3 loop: CASSLSEGTVSYEQYF. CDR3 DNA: TGTGCCAGCAGTTTATCGGAGGGGACTGTATCCTACGAGCAGTACTTC.

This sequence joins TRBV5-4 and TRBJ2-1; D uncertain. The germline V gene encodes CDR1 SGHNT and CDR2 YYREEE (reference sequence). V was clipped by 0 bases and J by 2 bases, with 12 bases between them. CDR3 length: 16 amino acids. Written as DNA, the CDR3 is TGTGCCAGCAGCTTGGGCAGGTATGGGGCCTACAATGAGCAGTTCTTC. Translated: CASSLGRYGAYNEQFF.

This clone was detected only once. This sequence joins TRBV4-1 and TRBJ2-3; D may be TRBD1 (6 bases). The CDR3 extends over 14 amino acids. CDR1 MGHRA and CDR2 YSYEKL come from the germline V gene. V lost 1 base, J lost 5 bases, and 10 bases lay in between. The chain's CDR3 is CASSQATGLDTQYF. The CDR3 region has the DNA TGCGCCAGCAGCCAAGCTACAGGGTTAGATACGCAGTATTTT.

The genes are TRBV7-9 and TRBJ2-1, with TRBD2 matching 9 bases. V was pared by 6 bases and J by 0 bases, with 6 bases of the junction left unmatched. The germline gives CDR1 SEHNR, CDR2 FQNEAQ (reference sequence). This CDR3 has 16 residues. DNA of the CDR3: TGTGCCAGCAGTCTAGCGGGGCTAAACTCCTACAATGAGCAGTTCTTC. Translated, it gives CASSLAGLNSYNEQFF.

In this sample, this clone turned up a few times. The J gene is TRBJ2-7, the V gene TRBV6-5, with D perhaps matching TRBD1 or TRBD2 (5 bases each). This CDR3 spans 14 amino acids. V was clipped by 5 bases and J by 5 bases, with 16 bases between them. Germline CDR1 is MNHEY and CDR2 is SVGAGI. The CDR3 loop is CASSPGPTGNEQYF. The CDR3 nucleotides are TGTGCCAGCAGTCCGGGACCCACCGGGAACGAGCAGTACTTC.